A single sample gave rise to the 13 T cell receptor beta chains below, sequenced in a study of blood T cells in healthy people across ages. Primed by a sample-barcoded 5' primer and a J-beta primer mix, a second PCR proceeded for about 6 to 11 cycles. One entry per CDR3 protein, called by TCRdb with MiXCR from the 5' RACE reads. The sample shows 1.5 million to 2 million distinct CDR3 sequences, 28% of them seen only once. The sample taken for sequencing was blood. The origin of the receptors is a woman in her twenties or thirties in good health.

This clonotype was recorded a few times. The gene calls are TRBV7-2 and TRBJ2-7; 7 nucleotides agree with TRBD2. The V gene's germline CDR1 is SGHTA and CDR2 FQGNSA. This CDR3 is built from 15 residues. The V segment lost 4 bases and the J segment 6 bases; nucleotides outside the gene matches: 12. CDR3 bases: TGTGCCAGCAGCTCGGCGGGCGGACTAGTGAGCGAGCAGTACTTC. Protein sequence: CASSSAGGLVSEQYF.

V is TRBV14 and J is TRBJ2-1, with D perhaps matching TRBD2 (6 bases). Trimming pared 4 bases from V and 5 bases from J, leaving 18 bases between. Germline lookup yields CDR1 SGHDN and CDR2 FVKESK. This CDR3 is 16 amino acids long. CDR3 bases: TGTGCCAGCAGCCCCCCCGGGGGAGGCATAAACAATGAGCAGTTCTTC. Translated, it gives CASSPPGGGINNEQFF.

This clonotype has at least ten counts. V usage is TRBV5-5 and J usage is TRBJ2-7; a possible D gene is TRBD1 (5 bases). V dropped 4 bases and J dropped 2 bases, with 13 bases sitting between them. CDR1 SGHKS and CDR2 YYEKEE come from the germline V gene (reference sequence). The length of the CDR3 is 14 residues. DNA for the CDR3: TGTGCCAGCAGCCCCCGGACACCTACCTACGAGCAGTACTTC. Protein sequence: CASSPRTPTYEQYF.

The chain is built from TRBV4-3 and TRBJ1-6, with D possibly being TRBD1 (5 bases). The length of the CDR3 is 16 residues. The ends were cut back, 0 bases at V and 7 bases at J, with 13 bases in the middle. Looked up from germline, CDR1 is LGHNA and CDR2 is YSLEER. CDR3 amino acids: CASSQESGKGNSPLHF. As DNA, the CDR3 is TGCGCCAGCAGCCAAGAATCTGGGAAGGGGAATTCACCCCTCCACTTT.

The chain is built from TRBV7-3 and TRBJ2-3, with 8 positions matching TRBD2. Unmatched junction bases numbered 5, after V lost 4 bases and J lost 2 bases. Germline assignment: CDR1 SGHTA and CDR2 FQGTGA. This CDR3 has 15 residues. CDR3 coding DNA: TGTGCCAGCAGCTCAAAGCGGGGGCACACAGATACGCAGTATTTT. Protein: CASSSKRGHTDTQYF.

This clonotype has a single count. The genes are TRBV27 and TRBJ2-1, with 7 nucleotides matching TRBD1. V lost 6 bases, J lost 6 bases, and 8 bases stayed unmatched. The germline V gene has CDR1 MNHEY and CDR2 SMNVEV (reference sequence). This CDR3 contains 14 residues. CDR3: CASSVWDSVNEQFF. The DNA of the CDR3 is TGTGCCAGCAGCGTCTGGGACAGCGTCAATGAGCAGTTCTTC.

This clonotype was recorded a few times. The CDR3 loop is CASSPGPGTYEQYF. The CDR3 DNA follows: TGTGCCAGCAGCCCAGGTCCAGGAACCTACGAGCAGTACTTC. This chain uses TRBV7-2 with TRBJ2-7, with D unresolved. CDR1 and CDR2 from the germline V gene are SGHTA and FQGNSA. V lost 5 bases, J lost 2 bases, and 13 bases lay in between. The CDR3 consists of 14 residues.

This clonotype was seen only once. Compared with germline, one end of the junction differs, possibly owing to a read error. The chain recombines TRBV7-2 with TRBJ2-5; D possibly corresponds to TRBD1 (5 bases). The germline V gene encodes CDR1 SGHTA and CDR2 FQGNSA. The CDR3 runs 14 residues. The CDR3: CASSSRVGQEAQYF. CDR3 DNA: TGTGCCAGCAGCTCCAGGGTAGGCCAAGAGGCCCAGTACTTC.

CDR3 residues: CAISADTGDAGEKLFF. The CDR3 DNA follows: TGTGCCATCAGTGCAGATACAGGGGACGCGGGCGAAAAACTGTTTTTT. V is TRBV10-3 and J is TRBJ1-4, with 7 bases identical to TRBD1. The CDR3 covers 16 residues. V lost 4 bases and J lost 8; bases outside the gene matches: 13. Germline loops: CDR1 ENHRY, CDR2 SYGVKD.

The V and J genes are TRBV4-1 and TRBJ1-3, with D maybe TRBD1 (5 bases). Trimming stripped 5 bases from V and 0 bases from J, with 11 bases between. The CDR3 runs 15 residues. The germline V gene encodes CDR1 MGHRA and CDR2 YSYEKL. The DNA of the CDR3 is TGCGCCAGCAGCTCGGGACCGAGCTCTGGAAACACCATATATTTT. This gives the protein CASSSGPSSGNTIYF.

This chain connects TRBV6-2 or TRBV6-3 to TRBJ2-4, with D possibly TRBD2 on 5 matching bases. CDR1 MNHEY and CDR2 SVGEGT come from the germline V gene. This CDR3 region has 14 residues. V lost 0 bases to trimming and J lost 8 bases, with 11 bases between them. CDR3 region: CASSYSTGKDIQYF. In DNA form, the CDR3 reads TGTGCCAGCAGTTACTCAACCGGGAAGGACATTCAGTACTTC.

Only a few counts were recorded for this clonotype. The DNA of the CDR3 is TGCAGTGCTGGGACAGGGGCCAACTATGGCTACACCTTC. Amino acid sequence: CSAGTGANYGYTF. The gene calls are TRBV20-1 and TRBJ1-2; 10 nucleotides match TRBD1. Germline CDR1 reads DFQATT; CDR2 reads SNEGSKA (reference sequence). V dropped 5 bases and J dropped 2; count of bases not matched to a gene: 2. The CDR3 totals 13 residues.

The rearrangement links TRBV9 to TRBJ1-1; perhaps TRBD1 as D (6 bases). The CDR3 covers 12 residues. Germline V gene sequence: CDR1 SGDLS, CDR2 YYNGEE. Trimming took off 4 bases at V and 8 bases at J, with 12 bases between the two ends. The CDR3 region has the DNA TGTGCCAGCAGCTCGCGAGGGGGGGAAGCTTTCTTT. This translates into CASSSRGGEAFF.